A single sample is the source of the 14 T cell receptor beta chains below, sequenced in a study of blood T cell repertoires in COVID-19 (dated by TCRdb to 2019 to 2021). The library was made by the immunoSEQ multiplex PCR assay. The clones in this table, taken by TCRdb from immuneACCESS, are in-frame only. Not every clone is retained; where verified, under half of the shortfall comes from an unresolved V gene, and the cause of the rest is unknown. The sample table lists about 370,000 clones, around 90% of them with a count of one. The ten largest clones represent less than 3.5% of the sample. Sequencing was performed on peripheral blood. The receptors originated from a woman aged 30 to 39 with COVID-19, enrolled during active disease.

This clone turned up a few times. The V and J genes are TRBV19 and TRBJ2-1; TRBD1 aligns across 7 bases. J lost 5 bases, V lost 2 bases, and 0 bases had no gene match. The CDR3 loop spans 13 amino acids. Germline CDR1 and CDR2: LNHDA and SQIVND (reference sequence). CDR3 sequence: CASSIQGDNEQFF. The CDR3 DNA follows: TGTGCCAGTAGTATACAGGGGGACAATGAGCAGTTCTTC.

This sequence joins TRBV19 and TRBJ1-2; D is undetermined. The CDR3 loop spans 14 amino acids. Per germline, CDR1 LNHDA and CDR2 SQIVND (reference sequence). V lost 4 bases to trimming and J lost 6 bases, with 15 bases between them. DNA for the CDR3: TGTGCCAGTAGTAGCGGCGGTACTCAGCATGGCTACACCTTC. This codes for CASSSGGTQHGYTF.

This clone has just one count. The chain links TRBV10-3 to TRBJ2-2; 13 bases match TRBD2. V gave up 6 bases and J gave up 4 bases; unmatched junction bases: 5. The CDR3 contains 16 residues. Per germline, CDR1 ENHRY and CDR2 SYGVKD. The CDR3 loop is CAIRLAGGSITGELFF. The CDR3 DNA follows: TGTGCCATCAGACTAGCGGGAGGGAGTATCACCGGGGAGCTGTTTTTT.

This clone has a handful of counts. V usage is TRBV25-1 and J usage is TRBJ2-3; TRBD2 matches 15 bases. The CDR3 sequence is 15 residues long. The V segment lost 4 bases and the J segment 4 bases; nucleotides outside the gene matches: 0. Germline V lookup: CDR1 MGHDK, CDR2 SYGVNS. CDR3 sequence (DNA): TGTGCCAGCAGTGGGACTAGCGGGGGGGCAGATACGCAGTATTTT. Its protein product is CASSGTSGGADTQYF.

The rearrangement joins TRBV7-9 to TRBJ2-3, with D perhaps TRBD1 (6 bases). The CDR3 loop spans 16 amino acids. The germline CDR1 and CDR2 sequences are SEHNR and FQNEAQ (reference sequence). Trimming took 5 bases from V and 1 from J, leaving 16 bases between them. CDR3 amino acids: CASSADVGGRTDTQYF. Written as DNA, the CDR3 is TGTGCCAGCAGCGCCGACGTTGGGGGCCGCACAGATACGCAGTATTTT.

The chain employs TRBV14 and TRBJ1-1; no firm D call. The CDR3 has 16 residues. Germline loops: CDR1 SGHDN, CDR2 FVKESK. V was trimmed by 0 bases and J by 6 bases, leaving 17 bases between them. The CDR3 loop reads CASSQDLGRLRSEAFF. DNA of the CDR3: TGTGCCAGCAGCCAAGATTTGGGCAGGTTGAGATCTGAAGCTTTCTTT.

The DNA for the CDR3 is TGTGCCAGCAGCCTCGGGTCTACCTACGAGCAGTACGTC. As protein: CASSLGSTYEQYV. The rearrangement links TRBV5-8 to TRBJ2-7, with D hard to call. Trimming pared 4 bases from V and 2 bases from J, leaving 10 bases between. The CDR3 sequence is 13 residues long. Per the germline V gene, CDR1 is SGHTS and CDR2 is YDEGEE.

The chain combines TRBV7-2 with TRBJ2-1; D possibly corresponds to TRBD2 (6 bases). Trimming removed 1 base from V and 4 bases from J, with 11 bases in between. CDR1 and CDR2 (germline): SGHTA, FQGNSA. CDR3 size: 15 residues. The CDR3 is CASSLGAGTYNEQFF. As DNA, the CDR3 is TGTGCCAGCAGCTTAGGGGCGGGAACGTACAATGAGCAGTTCTTC.

The rearrangement joins TRBV6-2 or TRBV6-3 to TRBJ1-4; the match to TRBD1 covers 8 bases. The CDR3 consists of 16 residues. The germline gives CDR1 MNHEY, CDR2 SVGEGT. Losses at the gene ends were 2 bases for V and 3 bases for J; bases not matched to a gene: 5. CDR3 loop: CASSYHLDRANEKLFF. The CDR3, as DNA: TGTGCCAGCAGTTACCACCTGGACAGGGCTAATGAAAAACTGTTTTTT.

This chain uses TRBV7-2 with TRBJ2-1; maybe TRBD1 (5 bases). The CDR3 consists of 15 residues. The germline V gene encodes CDR1 SGHTA and CDR2 FQGNSA. V lost 1 base and J 10 bases, leaving 17 bases between the germline ends. This CDR3 reads CASSLVFPQGREQFF. CDR3 in DNA: TGTGCCAGCAGCTTAGTCTTTCCCCAGGGCCGGGAGCAGTTCTTC. Combining the CDR3 with reference TRBV7-2 and TRBJ2-1 gives the whole variable domain GAGVSQSPSNKVTEKGKDVELRCDPISGHTALYWYRQSLGQGLEFLIYFQGNSAPDKSGLPSDRFSAERTGGSVSTLTIQRTQQEDSAVYLCASSLVFPQGREQFFGPGTRLTVL.

The V and J genes are TRBV12-3 or TRBV12-4 and TRBJ2-3, with TRBD2 identical over 7 bases. The CDR3 consists of 12 residues. V dropped 5 bases and J dropped 6; count of bases not matched to a gene: 2. Here the CDR3 DNA reads TGTGCCAGCAGTCCTAGCGGTGATACGCAGTATTTT. It is translated as CASSPSGDTQYF.

The CDR3 bases are TGTGCCAGCTCTGGTGGGCGCCGGCGCCACCTCGACTATGGCTACACCTTC. This encodes CASSGGRRRHLDYGYTF. The J gene is TRBJ1-2, the V gene TRBV18; D gene unclear. The CDR3 length is 17 residues. The V and J ends lost 6 bases and 3 bases respectively, with 23 bases between them. Germline-derived CDR1 and CDR2 are KGHSH and LQKENI.

The chain uses TRBV12-5 and TRBJ2-5, with 9 bases fitting TRBD1. The ends lost 6 bases at V and 0 bases at J; junction bases unmatched: 5. The CDR3 is made up of 15 amino acids. Per the germline V gene, CDR1 is LGHNT and CDR2 is FRNRAP. The CDR3 here is CASGDRQGDQETQYF. CDR3 sequence (DNA): TGTGCTAGTGGAGACAGACAGGGGGACCAAGAGACCCAGTACTTC.

This clone was recorded a few times. The chain links TRBV30 to TRBJ1-2; 7 bases fit TRBD1. Germline CDR1 is GTSNPN and CDR2 is SVGIG (reference sequence). This CDR3 comprises 17 residues. After removal of 0 bases from V and 6 bases from J, the junction contained 16 bases not matched to a gene. The chain's CDR3 is CAWSVFRHGKGGNGYTF. The CDR3 region has the DNA TGTGCCTGGAGTGTATTCCGCCATGGCAAAGGGGGCAATGGCTACACCTTC.